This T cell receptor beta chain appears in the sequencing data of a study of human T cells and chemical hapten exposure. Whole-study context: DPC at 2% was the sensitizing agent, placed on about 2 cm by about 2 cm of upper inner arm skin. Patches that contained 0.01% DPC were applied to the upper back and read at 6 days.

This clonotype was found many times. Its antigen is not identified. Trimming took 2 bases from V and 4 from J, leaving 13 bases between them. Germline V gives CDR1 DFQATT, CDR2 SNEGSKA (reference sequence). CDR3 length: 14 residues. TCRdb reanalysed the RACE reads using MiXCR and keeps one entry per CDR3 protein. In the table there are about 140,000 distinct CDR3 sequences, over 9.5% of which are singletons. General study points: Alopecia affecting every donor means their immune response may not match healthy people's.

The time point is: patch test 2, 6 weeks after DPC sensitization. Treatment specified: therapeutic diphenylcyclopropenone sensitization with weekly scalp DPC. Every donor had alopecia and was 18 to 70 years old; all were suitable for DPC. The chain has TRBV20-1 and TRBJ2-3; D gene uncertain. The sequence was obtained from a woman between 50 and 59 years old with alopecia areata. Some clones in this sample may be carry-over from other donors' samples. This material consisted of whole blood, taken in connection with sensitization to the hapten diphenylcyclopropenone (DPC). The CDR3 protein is CSARPYYGPDTQYF. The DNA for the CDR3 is TGCAGTGCTAGACCTTACTACGGGCCAGATACGCAGTATTTT.